The present TCR beta chain was sequenced within a study of shared T cell receptors in the human thymus. The repertoire was sequenced with immunoSEQ multiplex PCR; TCRdb's copy has only in-frame clones and lacks some. The sample has approximately 580,000 clones, about 84% seen once. This CDR3 region has 17 residues. Germline V gives CDR1 MRHNA, CDR2 SNTAGT. V shed 4 bases and J 3 bases; nucleotides not matched to a gene: 11. The sample was also linked to a second study, of human thymus T cells. That paper notes: Thymus tissue was removed during corrective cardiac surgery.

The chain employs TRBV6-4 and TRBJ1-2; TRBD1 aligns across 10 bases. Sequenced sample: thymocytes. This TCR was sampled from a boy under three years old with a congenital heart defect. CDR3 DNA sequence: TGTGCCAGCAGTGCGAGCCTCCCCGGGACAGGGGACTATGGCTACACCTTC. This translates into CASSASLPGTGDYGYTF.